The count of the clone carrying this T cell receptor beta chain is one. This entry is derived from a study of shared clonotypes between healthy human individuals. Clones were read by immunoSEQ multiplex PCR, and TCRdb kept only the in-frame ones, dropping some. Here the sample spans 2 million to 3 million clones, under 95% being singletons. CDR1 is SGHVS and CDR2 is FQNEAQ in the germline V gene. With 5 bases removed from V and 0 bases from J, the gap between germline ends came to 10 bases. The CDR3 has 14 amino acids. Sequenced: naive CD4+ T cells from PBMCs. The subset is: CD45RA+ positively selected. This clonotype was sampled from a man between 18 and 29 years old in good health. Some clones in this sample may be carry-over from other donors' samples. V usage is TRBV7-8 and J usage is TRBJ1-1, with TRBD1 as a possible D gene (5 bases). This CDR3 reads CASSPQALNTEAFF. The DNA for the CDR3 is TGTGCCAGCAGCCCACAGGCGCTGAACACTGAAGCTTTCTTT.